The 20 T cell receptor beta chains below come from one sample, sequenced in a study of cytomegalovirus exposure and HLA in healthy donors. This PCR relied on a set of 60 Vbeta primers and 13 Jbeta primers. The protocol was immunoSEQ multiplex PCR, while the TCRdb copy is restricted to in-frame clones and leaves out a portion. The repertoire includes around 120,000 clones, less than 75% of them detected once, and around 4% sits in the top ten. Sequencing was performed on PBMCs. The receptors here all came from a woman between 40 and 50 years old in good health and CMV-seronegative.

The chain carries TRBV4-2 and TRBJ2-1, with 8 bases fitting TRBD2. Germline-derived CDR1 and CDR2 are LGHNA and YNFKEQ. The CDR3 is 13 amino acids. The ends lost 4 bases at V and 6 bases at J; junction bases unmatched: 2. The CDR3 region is CASSLGLANEQFF. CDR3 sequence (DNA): TGTGCCAGCAGCCTAGGACTAGCCAATGAGCAGTTCTTC.

The CDR3 region has the DNA TGTGCCAGCAGCCAAGTTTTAATAGGCACAGATACGCAGTATTTT. Translated, it gives CASSQVLIGTDTQYF. The J gene is TRBJ2-3, the V gene TRBV14, with D unresolved. Germline CDR1 is SGHDN and CDR2 is FVKESK. The CDR3 spans 15 residues. Deletions cut 1 base from V and 1 base from J, with 9 bases between.

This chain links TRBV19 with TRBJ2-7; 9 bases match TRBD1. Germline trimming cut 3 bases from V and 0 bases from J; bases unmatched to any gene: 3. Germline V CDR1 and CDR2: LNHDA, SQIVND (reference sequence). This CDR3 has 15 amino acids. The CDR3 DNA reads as TGTGCCAGTAGTATGGGGACAGGGAACTCCTACGAGCAGTACTTC. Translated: CASSMGTGNSYEQYF. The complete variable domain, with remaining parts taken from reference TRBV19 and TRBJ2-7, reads DGGITQSPKYLFRKEGQNVTLSCEQNLNHDAMYWYRQDPGQGLRLIYYSQIVNDFQKGDIAEGYSVSREKKESFPLTVTSAQKNPTAFYLCASSMGTGNSYEQYFGPGTRLTVT.

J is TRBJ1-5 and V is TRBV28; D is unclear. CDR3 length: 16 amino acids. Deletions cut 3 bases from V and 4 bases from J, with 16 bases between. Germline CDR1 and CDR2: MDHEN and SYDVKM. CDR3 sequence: CASSFWLGRRNQPQHF. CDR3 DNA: TGTGCCAGCAGTTTTTGGCTCGGACGGAGGAATCAGCCCCAGCATTTT. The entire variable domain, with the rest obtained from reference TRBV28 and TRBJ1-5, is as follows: DVKVTQSSRYLVKRTGEKVFLECVQDMDHENMFWYRQDPGLGLRLIYFSYDVKMKEKGDIPEGYSVSREKKERFSLILESASTNQTSMYLCASSFWLGRRNQPQHFGDGTRLSIL.

CDR3 sequence: CASSQGAREAFF. The CDR3 nucleotides are TGTGCCAGCAGCCAGGGGGCCCGCGAAGCTTTCTTT. The rearrangement joins TRBV14 to TRBJ1-1, with D tentatively TRBD1 (6 bases). V was shortened by 3 bases and J by 8 bases, with 10 bases between the two germline ends. Germline-derived CDR1 and CDR2 are SGHDN and FVKESK. This CDR3 is 12 amino acids long.

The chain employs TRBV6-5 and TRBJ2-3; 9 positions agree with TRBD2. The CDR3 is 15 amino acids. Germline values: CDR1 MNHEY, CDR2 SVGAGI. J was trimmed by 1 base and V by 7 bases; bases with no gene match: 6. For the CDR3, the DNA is TGTGCCAGCACCAACGTAGCGGGGGGCACAGATACGCAGTATTTT. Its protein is CASTNVAGGTDTQYF.

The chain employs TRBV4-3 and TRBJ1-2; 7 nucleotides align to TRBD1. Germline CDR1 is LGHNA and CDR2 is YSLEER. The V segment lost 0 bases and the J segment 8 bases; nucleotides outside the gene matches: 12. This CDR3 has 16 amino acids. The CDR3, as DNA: TGCGCCAGCAGCCAAGATAGGGGCGACAGGGTGTACGGCTACACCTTC. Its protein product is CASSQDRGDRVYGYTF.

CDR3 loop: CASADPTGTGRYEQYF. The DNA of the CDR3 is TGCGCCAGCGCAGACCCGACCGGGACAGGGAGGTACGAGCAGTACTTC. The chain carries TRBV4-1 and TRBJ2-7, with 9 bases matching TRBD1. The CDR3 has 16 amino acids. The V segment lost 8 bases and the J segment 4 bases; nucleotides outside the gene matches: 15. The germline V gene has CDR1 MGHRA and CDR2 YSYEKL.

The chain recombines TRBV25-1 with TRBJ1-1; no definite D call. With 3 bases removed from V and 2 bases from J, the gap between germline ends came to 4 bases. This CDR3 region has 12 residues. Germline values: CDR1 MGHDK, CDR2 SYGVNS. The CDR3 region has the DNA TGTGCCAGCAGTGAGGCCAACACTGAAGCTTTCTTT. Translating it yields CASSEANTEAFF.

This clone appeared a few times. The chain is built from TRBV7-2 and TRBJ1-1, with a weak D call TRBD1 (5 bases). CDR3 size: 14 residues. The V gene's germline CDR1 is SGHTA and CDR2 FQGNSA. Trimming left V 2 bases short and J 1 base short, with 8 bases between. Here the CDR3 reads CASSLSGGNTEAFF. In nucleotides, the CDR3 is TGTGCCAGCAGCTTAAGCGGGGGGAACACTGAAGCTTTCTTT.

In nucleotides, the CDR3 is TGCGCCAGCAGCCAACGGGGGGCGGGCCTCCAAGAGACCCAGTACTTC. Protein product: CASSQRGAGLQETQYF. J is TRBJ2-5 and V is TRBV4-1; perhaps TRBD2 as D (7 bases). This CDR3 contains 16 residues. V dropped 2 bases and J dropped 1 base, with 14 bases sitting between them. CDR1 and CDR2 from the germline V gene are MGHRA and YSYEKL.

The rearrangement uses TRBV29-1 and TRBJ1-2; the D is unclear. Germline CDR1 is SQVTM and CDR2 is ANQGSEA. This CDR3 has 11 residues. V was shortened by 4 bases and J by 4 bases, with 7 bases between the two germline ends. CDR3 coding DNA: TGCAGCGTTGGGTACATCTATGGCTACACCTTC. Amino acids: CSVGYIYGYTF.

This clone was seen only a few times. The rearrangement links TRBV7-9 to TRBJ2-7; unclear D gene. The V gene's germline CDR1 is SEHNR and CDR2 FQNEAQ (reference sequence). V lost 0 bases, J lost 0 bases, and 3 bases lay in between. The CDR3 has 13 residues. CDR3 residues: CASSLANSYEQYF. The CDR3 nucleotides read TGTGCCAGCAGCTTAGCTAACTCCTACGAGCAGTACTTC.

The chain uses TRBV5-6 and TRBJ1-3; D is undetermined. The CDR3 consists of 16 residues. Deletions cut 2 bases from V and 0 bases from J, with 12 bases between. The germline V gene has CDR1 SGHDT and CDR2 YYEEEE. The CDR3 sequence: CASSFSFRVSGNTIYF. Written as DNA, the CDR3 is TGTGCCAGCAGCTTTTCGTTCCGGGTCTCTGGAAACACCATATATTTT.

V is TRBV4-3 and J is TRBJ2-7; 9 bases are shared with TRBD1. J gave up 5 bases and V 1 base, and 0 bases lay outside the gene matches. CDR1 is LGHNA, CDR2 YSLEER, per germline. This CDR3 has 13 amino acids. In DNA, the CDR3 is TGCGCCAGCAGCCAAGGGACAGGGGACGAGCAGTACTTC. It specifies CASSQGTGDEQYF.

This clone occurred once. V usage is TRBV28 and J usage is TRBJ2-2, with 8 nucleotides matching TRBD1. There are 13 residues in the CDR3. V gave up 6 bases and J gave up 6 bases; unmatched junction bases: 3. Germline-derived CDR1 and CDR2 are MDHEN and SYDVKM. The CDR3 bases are TGTGCCAGCAGAGCACAGGGGGCCGGGGAGCTGTTTTTT. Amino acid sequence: CASRAQGAGELFF.

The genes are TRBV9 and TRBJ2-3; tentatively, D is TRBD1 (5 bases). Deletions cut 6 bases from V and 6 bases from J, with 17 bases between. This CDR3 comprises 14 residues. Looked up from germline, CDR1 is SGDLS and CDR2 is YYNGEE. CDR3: CASTTRAGYDTQYF. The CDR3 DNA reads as TGTGCCAGCACCACACGAGCAGGGTATGATACGCAGTATTTT. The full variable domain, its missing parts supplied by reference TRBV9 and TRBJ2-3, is DSGVTQTPKHLITATGQRVTLRCSPRSGDLSVYWYQQSLDQGLQFLIQYYNGEERAKGNILERFSAQQFPDLHSELNLSSLELGDSALYFCASTTRAGYDTQYFGPGTRLTVL.

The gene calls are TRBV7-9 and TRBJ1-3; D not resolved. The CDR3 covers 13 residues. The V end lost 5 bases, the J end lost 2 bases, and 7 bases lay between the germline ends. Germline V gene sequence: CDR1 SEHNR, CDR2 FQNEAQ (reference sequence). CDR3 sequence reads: CASSRVPGNTIYF. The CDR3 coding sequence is TGTGCCAGCAGCCGGGTCCCTGGAAACACCATATATTTT.

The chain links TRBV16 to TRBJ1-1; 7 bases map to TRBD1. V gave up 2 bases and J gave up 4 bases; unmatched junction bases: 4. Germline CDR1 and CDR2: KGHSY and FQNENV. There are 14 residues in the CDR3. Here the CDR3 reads CASSQRDRVTEAFF. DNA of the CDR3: TGTGCCAGCAGCCAACGAGACAGGGTCACTGAAGCTTTCTTT. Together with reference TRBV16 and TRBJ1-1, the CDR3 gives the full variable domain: GEEVAQTPKHLVRGEGQKAKLYCAPIKGHSYVFWYQQVLKNEFKFLISFQNENVFDETGMPKERFSAKCLPNSPCSLEIQATKLEDSAVYFCASSQRDRVTEAFFGQGTRLTVV.

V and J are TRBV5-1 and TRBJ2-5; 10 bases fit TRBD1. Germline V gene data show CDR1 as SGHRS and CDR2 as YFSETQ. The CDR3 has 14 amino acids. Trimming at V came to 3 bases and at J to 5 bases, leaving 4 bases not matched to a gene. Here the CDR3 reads CASSWMDRGETQYF. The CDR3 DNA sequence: TGCGCCAGCAGCTGGATGGACAGGGGGGAGACCCAGTACTTC.